These T cell receptor beta chains were read from a single sample in a study of patients and donors after allogeneic stem cell transplantation. A single record per CDR3 protein comes from TCRdb applying MiXCR to the RT-PCR reads. The sample shows roughly 960,000 distinct CDR3 sequences, more than 15% of them seen only once. The sequencing sample was made of blood, either unsorted or a sorted T cell fraction (not recorded which). The receptors here all came from a human donor who was either an allogeneic HSCT recipient or a stem cell or donor lymphocyte infusion donor (not recorded which). It is not recorded whose cells these are; they may come from a transplant donor. Each CDR3 is given with its conserved first and last residue. A D gene is named only where the DNA matches it firmly. For some rows the clone size is stated as once, few or many, or as a class when expanded; others skip it.

j_call v_call clone_size d_call cdr3_nt cdr3_aa
TRBJ2-2 TRBV20-1 few - TGCAGTGCCACCGATCCCAGGGCGGGCGGGGAGCTGTTTTTT CSATDPRAGGELFF
TRBJ2-3 TRBV20-1 - - TGCAGTGCTAGAGATGGTGGGGGATTCGCAGATACGCAGTATTTT CSARDGGGFADTQYF
TRBJ2-7 TRBV3-1 - - TGTGCCAGCAGCCAAGTATCAGGAACCCACGAGCAGTACTTC CASSQVSGTHEQYF
TRBJ2-7 TRBV7-9 - - TGTGCCAGCAGCCCTGTGAGGATTTACGAGCAGTACTTC CASSPVRIYEQYF
TRBJ2-1 TRBV30 - - TGTGCCTGGGGACGACTAAGGGATGAGCAGTTCTTC CAWGRLRDEQFF
TRBJ2-1 TRBV3-1 few TRBD2 TGTGCCAGCAGCCAAGAAGGGAAGGTCCTAGCGGGGGGCGTCTACAATGAGCAGTTCTTC CASSQEGKVLAGGVYNEQFF
TRBJ2-1 TRBV7-9 few - TGTGCCAGCAGCTTTAGACGGGGAAATGAGCAGTTCTTC CASSFRRGNEQFF
TRBJ2-7 TRBV2 - TRBD2 TGTGCCAGCTTCCCAGGGGGACTAGCGGGGTACGAGCAGTACTTC CASFPGGLAGYEQYF
TRBJ2-1 TRBV6-5 few - TGTGCCAGCAGTTGGACGCCGGTCTCCTACAATGAGCAGTTCTTC CASSWTPVSYNEQFF
TRBJ2-7 TRBV12-3/TRBV12-4 - - TGTGCCAGCAGCCGGACAGCAGGGTACGAGCAGTACTTC CASSRTAGYEQYF
TRBJ1-1 TRBV7-9 - - TGTGCCAGCAGCTTATTTAAAGAAGCTTTCTTT CASSLFKEAFF
TRBJ1-6 TRBV5-5 - - TGTGCCAGCAGCTCCGGCAGGGGTAACTATAATTCACCCCTCCACTTT CASSSGRGNYNSPLHF
TRBJ2-3 TRBV20-1 - TRBD2 TGCAGTGCGACTAGCGGGGGCTTCAAAGGAGATACGCAGTATTTT CSATSGGFKGDTQYF
TRBJ2-4 TRBV18 once TRBD1 TGTGCCAGCTCGCTCTCTACCGGGACAGGGATAGCCAAAAACATTCAGTACTTC CASSLSTGTGIAKNIQYF
TRBJ2-3 TRBV27 few TRBD2 TGTGCCAGCAGTTTATCTGGTCTAGCGGGGATCATGACGCAGTATTTT CASSLSGLAGIMTQYF
TRBJ2-2 TRBV2 - - TGTGCCAGCAGATACGATCCGGGGTCGGGCACCGGGGAGCTGTTTTTT CASRYDPGSGTGELFF
TRBJ2-5 TRBV9 - TRBD1 TGTGCCAGCAGCGTAGCTACAGGGGTAGAGACCCAGTACTTC CASSVATGVETQYF
TRBJ1-1 TRBV15 - - TGTGCCACCAGCAGGGCTCGGTTGGACACTGAAGCTTTCTTT CATSRARLDTEAFF
TRBJ2-7 TRBV20-1 - - TGCAGTGCTAGTAGGCCGGGGCCTAGCTCCTACGAGCAGTACTTC CSASRPGPSSYEQYF
TRBJ2-5 TRBV11-2 - - TGTGCCAGCAGCTTGGGCGTAGAGGGTAGGGAGACCCAGTACTTC CASSLGVEGRETQYF